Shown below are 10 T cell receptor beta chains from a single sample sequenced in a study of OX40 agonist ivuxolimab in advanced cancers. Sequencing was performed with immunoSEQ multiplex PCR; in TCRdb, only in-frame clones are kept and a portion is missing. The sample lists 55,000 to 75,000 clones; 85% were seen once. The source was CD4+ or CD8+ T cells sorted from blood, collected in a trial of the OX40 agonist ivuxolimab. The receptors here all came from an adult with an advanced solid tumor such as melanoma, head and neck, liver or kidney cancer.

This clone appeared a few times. CDR3 coding DNA: TGTGCCAGCAGCTCTGGGGGATATGGCTACACCTTC. Residues: CASSSGGYGYTF. The V and J genes are TRBV7-8 and TRBJ1-2; D might be TRBD1 (5 bases). With 4 bases removed from V and 5 bases from J, the gap between germline ends came to 8 bases. The germline V gene has CDR1 SGHVS and CDR2 FQNEAQ. The CDR3 consists of 12 residues.

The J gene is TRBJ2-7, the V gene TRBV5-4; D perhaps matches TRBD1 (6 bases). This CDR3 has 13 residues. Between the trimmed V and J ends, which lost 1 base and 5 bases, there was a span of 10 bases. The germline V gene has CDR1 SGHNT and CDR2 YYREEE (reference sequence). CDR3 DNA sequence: TGTGCCAGCAGCTTGAACAGGGTGAACGAGCAGTACTTC. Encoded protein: CASSLNRVNEQYF.

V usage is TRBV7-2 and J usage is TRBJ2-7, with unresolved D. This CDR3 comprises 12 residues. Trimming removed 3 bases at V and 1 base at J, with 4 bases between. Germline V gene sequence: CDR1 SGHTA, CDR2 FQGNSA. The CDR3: CASSLQSYEQYF. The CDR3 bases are TGTGCCAGCAGCTTGCAATCCTACGAGCAGTACTTC.

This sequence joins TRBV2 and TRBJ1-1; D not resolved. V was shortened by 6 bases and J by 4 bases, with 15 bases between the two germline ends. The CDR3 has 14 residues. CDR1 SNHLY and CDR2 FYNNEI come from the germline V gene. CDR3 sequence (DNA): TGTGCCAGCAGCGACCCACAATGGGGCACTGAAGCTTTCTTT. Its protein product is CASSDPQWGTEAFF.

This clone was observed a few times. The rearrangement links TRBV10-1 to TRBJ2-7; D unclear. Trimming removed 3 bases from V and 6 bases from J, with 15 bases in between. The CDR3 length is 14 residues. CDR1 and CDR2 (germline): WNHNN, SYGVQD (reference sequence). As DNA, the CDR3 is TGCGCCAGCAGTGAATCGAGAGGCCGGACCGAGCAGTACTTC. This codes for CASSESRGRTEQYF.

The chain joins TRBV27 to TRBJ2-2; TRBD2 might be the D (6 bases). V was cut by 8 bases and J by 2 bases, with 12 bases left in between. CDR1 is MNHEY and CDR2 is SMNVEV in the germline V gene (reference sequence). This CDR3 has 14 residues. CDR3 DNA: TGTGCCAGCCGAAGGGCGGGAAACACCGGGGAGCTGTTTTTT. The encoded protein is CASRRAGNTGELFF.

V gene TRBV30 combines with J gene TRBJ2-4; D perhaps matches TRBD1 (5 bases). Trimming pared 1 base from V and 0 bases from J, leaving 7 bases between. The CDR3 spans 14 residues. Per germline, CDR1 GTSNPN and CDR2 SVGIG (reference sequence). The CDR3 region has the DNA TGTGCCTGGAGTGCAGGGTTAGCCAAAAACATTCAGTACTTC. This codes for CAWSAGLAKNIQYF. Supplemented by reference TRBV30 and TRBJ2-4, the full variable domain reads SQTIHQWPATLVQPVGSPLSLECTVEGTSNPNLYWYRQAAGRGLQLLFYSVGIGQISSEVPQNLSASRPQDRQFILSSKKLLLSDSGFYLCAWSAGLAKNIQYFGAGTRLSVL.

The CDR3 loop reads CASSQSGGLYEQYF. CDR3 DNA sequence: TGCGCCAGCAGCCAGAGCGGGGGATTATACGAGCAGTACTTC. The J gene is TRBJ2-7, the V gene TRBV4-1; 8 positions agree with TRBD2. CDR1 is MGHRA, CDR2 YSYEKL, per germline. The V gene end was trimmed by 3 bases and the J gene end by 4 bases; junction bases not matched to a gene: 5. This CDR3 region has 14 residues.

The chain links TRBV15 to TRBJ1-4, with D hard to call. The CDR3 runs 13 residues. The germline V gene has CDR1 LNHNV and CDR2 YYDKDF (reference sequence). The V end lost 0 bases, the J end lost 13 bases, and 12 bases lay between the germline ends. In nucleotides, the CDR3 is TGTGCCACCAGCAGAGAATGGGGAAGCCGACTGTTTTTT. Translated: CATSREWGSRLFF.

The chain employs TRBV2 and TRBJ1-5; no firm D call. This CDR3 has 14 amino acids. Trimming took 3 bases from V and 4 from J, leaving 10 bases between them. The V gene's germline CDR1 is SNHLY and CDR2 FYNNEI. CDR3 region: CASSDPPENQPQHF. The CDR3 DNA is TGTGCCAGCAGTGACCCGCCCGAGAATCAGCCCCAGCATTTT.